The 25 T cell receptor beta chains given below trace back to one sample, sequenced in a study of Graves' ophthalmopathy and Graves' hyperthyroidism. Amplifying from RNA transcripts, the study obtained TCR beta CDR3 regions. RT-PCR in the first round used HTBI primers; a second-round multiplex PCR followed. TCRdb called the multiplex PCR reads again in MiXCR, with one record for every CDR3 protein. This repertoire shows roughly 50,000 distinct CDR3 sequences, roughly 46% found once; its top ten account for 4.7%. Sequencing was performed on peripheral blood. These receptor sequences come from an adult woman with Graves' ophthalmopathy.

The rearrangement links TRBV6-5 to TRBJ2-3; D gene unclear. Germline V gives CDR1 MNHEY, CDR2 SVGAGI. V was shortened by 6 bases and J by 0 bases, with 13 bases between the two germline ends. The CDR3 sequence is 15 residues long. CDR3 in DNA: TGTGCCAGCAGCGGCTATCGGCACAGCACAGATACGCAGTATTTT. Encoded protein: CASSGYRHSTDTQYF.

This clonotype rates as medium-sized. The genes are TRBV24-1 and TRBJ1-5, with TRBD1 matching 7 bases. Trimming took 3 bases from V and 4 from J; bases not matched to a gene: 8. The V gene's germline CDR1 is KGHDR and CDR2 SFDVKD. The CDR3 contains 16 residues. CDR3 amino acids: CATSDGRGDRNQPQHF. The CDR3 DNA reads as TGTGCCACCAGTGATGGAAGAGGGGACAGAAATCAGCCCCAGCATTTT.

This chain connects TRBV5-1 to TRBJ1-5; no firm D call. This CDR3 region has 17 residues. V gave up 1 base and J gave up 0 bases, with 14 bases separating them. Germline V lookup: CDR1 SGHRS, CDR2 YFSETQ. The CDR3 nucleotides read TGCGCCAGCAGCTTGCCCCGACTGGGGTATAGCAATCAGCCCCAGCATTTT. Encoded protein: CASSLPRLGYSNQPQHF.

The rearrangement links TRBV6-1 to TRBJ2-7; D gene uncertain. The CDR3 is 12 amino acids. Looked up from germline, CDR1 is MNHNS and CDR2 is SASEGT. The V and J ends lost 5 bases and 4 bases respectively, with 9 bases between them. The CDR3 is CASSYWLYEQYF. The CDR3 DNA follows: TGTGCCAGCAGTTACTGGCTATACGAGCAGTACTTC.

At least ten counts were recorded for this clonotype. V and J are TRBV12-3 or TRBV12-4 and TRBJ1-2; a possible D gene is TRBD1 (5 bases). V lost 7 bases to trimming and J lost 3 bases, with 18 bases between them. The CDR3 spans 15 residues. The CDR3 DNA sequence: TGTGCCAGCACCAGCGCGGGGGTACGAGACTATGGCTACACCTTC. It encodes CASTSAGVRDYGYTF.

The genes are TRBV13 and TRBJ2-3, with D tentatively TRBD1 or TRBD2 (5 bases each). Germline CDR1 and CDR2: PRHDT and FYEKMQ (reference sequence). The CDR3 sequence is 15 residues long. Between the trimmed V and J ends, which lost 1 base and 4 bases, there was a span of 12 bases. The CDR3 is CASSLAEGLADTQYF. Here the CDR3 DNA reads TGTGCCAGCAGCTTAGCCGAGGGGTTGGCAGATACGCAGTATTTT. Using reference TRBV13 and TRBJ2-3 for the parts outside the CDR3, the full variable domain is AAGVIQSPRHLIKEKRETATLKCYPIPRHDTVYWYQQGPGQDPQFLISFYEKMQSDKGSIPDRFSAQQFSDYHSELNMSSLELGDSALYFCASSLAEGLADTQYFGPGTRLTVL.

Ten or more counts support this clonotype. The V call is TRBV20-1, the J call TRBJ1-5, with 7 bases identical to TRBD1. The germline V gene encodes CDR1 DFQATT and CDR2 SNEGSKA (reference sequence). CDR3 length: 13 residues. The CDR3 protein is CSVRTGSNQPQHF. The CDR3 region has the DNA TGCAGCGTCCGGACAGGCAGCAATCAGCCCCAGCATTTT.

This clonotype was found many times. The chain joins TRBV5-5 to TRBJ2-7; 9 bases fit TRBD1. This CDR3 comprises 13 residues. Germline V gene data show CDR1 as SGHKS and CDR2 as YYEKEE (reference sequence). Trimming cost V 5 bases and J 4 bases; bases outside gene matches: 4. The CDR3 bases are TGTGCCAGCAGGGAAGGGACAGGGTACGAGCAGTACTTC. This translates into CASREGTGYEQYF.

This rearrangement joins TRBV30 to TRBJ2-2, with TRBD1 matching over 10 bases. The CDR3 loop spans 15 amino acids. J was trimmed by 3 bases and V by 5 bases; bases with no gene match: 6. Germline lookup yields CDR1 GTSNPN and CDR2 SVGIG (reference sequence). CDR3 residues: CAWGDRGLDTGELFF. For the CDR3, the DNA is TGTGCCTGGGGGGACAGGGGTTTGGACACCGGGGAGCTGTTTTTT.

This clonotype was seen ten or more times. V and J are TRBV6-2 or TRBV6-3 and TRBJ2-3, with 8 nucleotides matching TRBD1. V shed 6 bases, J shed 3 bases, and the junction held 2 bases outside the gene matches. Germline CDR1 is MNHEY and CDR2 is SVGEGT. The CDR3 is 13 amino acids. The CDR3: CASRRQGTDTQYF. CDR3 bases: TGTGCCAGCAGAAGACAGGGGACAGATACGCAGTATTTT.

J is TRBJ1-2 and V is TRBV20-1; D unresolved. Germline V gene lookup returns CDR1 DFQATT and CDR2 SNEGSKA (reference sequence). V lost 3 bases and J 7 bases, leaving 9 bases between the germline ends. This CDR3 contains 11 residues. The CDR3 nucleotides are TGCAGTGCTAGGAAGGAACCTGGCTACACCTTC. It is translated as CSARKEPGYTF.

V and J are TRBV10-3 and TRBJ2-7, with D possibly being TRBD2 (7 bases). Germline CDR1 ENHRY, CDR2 SYGVKD. V was trimmed by 2 bases and J by 1 base, leaving 21 bases between them. This CDR3 is built from 18 residues. The CDR3 is CAISEKTGSWTSSYEQYF. The DNA of the CDR3 is TGTGCCATCAGTGAGAAAACAGGGTCGTGGACTAGTTCCTACGAGCAGTACTTC.

This sequence joins TRBV30 and TRBJ2-7, with a possible D match to TRBD2 (5 bases). Germline assignment: CDR1 GTSNPN and CDR2 SVGIG (reference sequence). V lost 4 bases and J lost 3, with 19 bases in between. The length of the CDR3 is 15 residues. In DNA, the CDR3 is TGTGCCTGGACTAAACCGGGATCCGTCTTCTACGAGCAGTACTTC. Protein: CAWTKPGSVFYEQYF.

Remarks on this clonotype: Compared with germline, one end of the junction differs, possibly owing to a read error. The rearrangement joins TRBV5-1 to TRBJ1-1, with D tentatively TRBD1 (6 bases). The CDR3 is made up of 15 amino acids. Looked up from germline, CDR1 is SGHRS and CDR2 is YFSETQ. The CDR3 sequence: CASSLGGGEGTEACF. In nucleotides, the CDR3 is TGCGCCAGCAGCTTGGGTGGGGGCGAGGGCACTGAAGCTTGCTTT. Based on the CDR3 plus reference TRBV5-1 and TRBJ1-1, the full variable domain is KAGVTQTPRYLIKTRGQQVTLSCSPISGHRSVSWYQQTPGQGLQFLFEYFSETQRNKGNFPGRFSGRQFSNSRSEMNVSTLELGDSALYLCASSLGGGEGTEACFGQGTRLTVV.

This clonotype was recorded at least ten times. V and J are TRBV19 and TRBJ2-3; perhaps TRBD2 as D (6 bases). Between the trimmed V and J ends, which lost 8 bases and 6 bases, there was a span of 12 bases. This CDR3 is 12 amino acids long. Per the germline V gene, CDR1 is LNHDA and CDR2 is SQIVND (reference sequence). The CDR3 DNA follows: TGTGCCAGTGGTACCGGGGGTGATACGCAGTATTTT. Its protein is CASGTGGDTQYF. Using reference TRBV19 and TRBJ2-3 for the parts outside the CDR3, the full variable domain is DGGITQSPKYLFRKEGQNVTLSCEQNLNHDAMYWYRQDPGQGLRLIYYSQIVNDFQKGDIAEGYSVSREKKESFPLTVTSAQKNPTAFYLCASGTGGDTQYFGPGTRLTVL.

By proportion, this clonotype is medium-sized. The genes are TRBV7-9 and TRBJ2-7; possible D gene TRBD2, 5 bases. CDR1 SEHNR and CDR2 FQNEAQ come from the germline V gene (reference sequence). V lost 5 bases and J 0 bases, leaving 11 bases between the germline ends. The CDR3 totals 14 residues. This CDR3 is CASSGTSTSYEQYF. The CDR3 DNA sequence: TGTGCCAGCAGCGGTACTAGTACCTCCTACGAGCAGTACTTC.

Ten or more counts support this clonotype. This chain links TRBV28 with TRBJ2-5; 7 bases line up with TRBD2. Germline V lookup: CDR1 MDHEN, CDR2 SYDVKM. There are 13 residues in the CDR3. V was clipped by 1 base and J by 4 bases; unmatched bases: 0. Written as DNA, the CDR3 is TGTGCCAGCAGTTTATCGGGGGGAGAGACCCAGTACTTC. This sequence encodes CASSLSGGETQYF. Based on the CDR3 plus reference TRBV28 and TRBJ2-5, the full variable domain is DVKVTQSSRYLVKRTGEKVFLECVQDMDHENMFWYRQDPGLGLRLIYFSYDVKMKEKGDIPEGYSVSREKKERFSLILESASTNQTSMYLCASSLSGGETQYFGPGTRLLVL.

This clonotype came up many times. The genes are TRBV19 and TRBJ2-1, with TRBD2 identical over 10 bases. The CDR3 has 19 residues. In germline, CDR1 is LNHDA, CDR2 SQIVND (reference sequence). With V trimmed by 7 bases and J by 2 bases, 17 bases remained unmatched. CDR3 nucleotide sequence: TGTGCCAGTACCACAATGGGTCCTAGCGGGAGAGCAGCCTACAATGAGCAGTTCTTC. Translation gives CASTTMGPSGRAAYNEQFF.

This rearrangement joins TRBV20-1 to TRBJ2-7, with 7 bases lining up with TRBD1. This CDR3 has 12 residues. Germline-derived CDR1 and CDR2 are DFQATT and SNEGSKA (reference sequence). V dropped 4 bases and J dropped 1; count of bases not matched to a gene: 1. This CDR3 reads CSAIQGSYEQYF. CDR3 sequence (DNA): TGCAGTGCTATACAGGGGTCCTACGAGCAGTACTTC.

This clonotype came up many times. This chain uses TRBV12-3 or TRBV12-4 with TRBJ2-7, with D tentatively TRBD1 or TRBD2 (5 bases each). This CDR3 has 11 residues. V lost 7 bases and J lost 6, with 10 bases in between. CDR3 amino acids: CASTLGAEQYF. The CDR3 bases are TGTGCCAGCACCCTCGGGGCCGAGCAGTACTTC.

In regard to this clonotype: Because the CDR3 is missing its conserved closing phenylalanine or tryptophan, this is likely a read error. The CDR3 loop reads CASSQVLNPDYSYTL. The CDR3 DNA is TGCGCCAGCAGCCAAGTCTTAAATCCGGACTATAGCTACACCCTC. The rearrangement joins TRBV5-5 to TRBJ1-2; the D is unclear. The germline gives CDR1 SGHKS, CDR2 YYEKEE (reference sequence). This CDR3 is built from 15 residues.

Many counts were recorded for this clonotype. The chain links TRBV4-2 to TRBJ2-3; 7 bases are shared with TRBD2. With 0 bases clipped from V and 3 bases from J, the junction kept 9 bases outside the gene matches. CDR3 length: 17 amino acids. Per germline, CDR1 LGHNA and CDR2 YNFKEQ. CDR3 sequence reads: CASSQEWLAEITDTQYF. CDR3 nucleotide sequence: TGTGCCAGCAGCCAAGAGTGGCTAGCGGAGATAACAGATACGCAGTATTTT.

The V gene is TRBV15, the J gene TRBJ2-3, with TRBD2 identical over 11 bases. CDR3 size: 17 residues. Germline assignment: CDR1 LNHNV and CDR2 YYDKDF (reference sequence). The V gene end was trimmed by 1 base and the J gene end by 1 base; junction bases not matched to a gene: 4. The CDR3 protein is CATSRATSGTGTDTQYF. CDR3 sequence (DNA): TGTGCCACCAGCAGAGCGACTAGCGGGACCGGCACAGATACGCAGTATTTT.

DNA of the CDR3: TGTGCCGGCAACCCCGGACGGTCGAACACTGAAGCTTTCTTT. Protein product: CAGNPGRSNTEAFF. The chain joins TRBV11-2 to TRBJ1-1; D remains ambiguous. The CDR3 length is 14 residues. Trimming took off 11 bases at V and 1 base at J, with 17 bases between the two ends. CDR1 is SGHAT, CDR2 FQNNGV, per germline. The variable domain in full, with the rest retrieved from reference TRBV11-2 and TRBJ1-1, is EAGVAQSPRYKIIEKRQSVAFWCNPISGHATLYWYQQILGQGPKLLIQFQNNGVVDDSQLPKDRFSAERLKGVDSTLKIQPAKLEDSAVYLCAGNPGRSNTEAFFGQGTRLTVV.

V gene TRBV7-3 combines with J gene TRBJ1-2; 8 nucleotides align to TRBD1. The ends lost 10 bases at V and 7 bases at J; junction bases unmatched: 2. CDR1 is SGHTA and CDR2 is FQGTGA in the germline V gene. The CDR3 length is 10 residues. CDR3 coding DNA: TGTGCCACAGGACAGGGTGGCTACACCTTC. This encodes CATGQGGYTF.